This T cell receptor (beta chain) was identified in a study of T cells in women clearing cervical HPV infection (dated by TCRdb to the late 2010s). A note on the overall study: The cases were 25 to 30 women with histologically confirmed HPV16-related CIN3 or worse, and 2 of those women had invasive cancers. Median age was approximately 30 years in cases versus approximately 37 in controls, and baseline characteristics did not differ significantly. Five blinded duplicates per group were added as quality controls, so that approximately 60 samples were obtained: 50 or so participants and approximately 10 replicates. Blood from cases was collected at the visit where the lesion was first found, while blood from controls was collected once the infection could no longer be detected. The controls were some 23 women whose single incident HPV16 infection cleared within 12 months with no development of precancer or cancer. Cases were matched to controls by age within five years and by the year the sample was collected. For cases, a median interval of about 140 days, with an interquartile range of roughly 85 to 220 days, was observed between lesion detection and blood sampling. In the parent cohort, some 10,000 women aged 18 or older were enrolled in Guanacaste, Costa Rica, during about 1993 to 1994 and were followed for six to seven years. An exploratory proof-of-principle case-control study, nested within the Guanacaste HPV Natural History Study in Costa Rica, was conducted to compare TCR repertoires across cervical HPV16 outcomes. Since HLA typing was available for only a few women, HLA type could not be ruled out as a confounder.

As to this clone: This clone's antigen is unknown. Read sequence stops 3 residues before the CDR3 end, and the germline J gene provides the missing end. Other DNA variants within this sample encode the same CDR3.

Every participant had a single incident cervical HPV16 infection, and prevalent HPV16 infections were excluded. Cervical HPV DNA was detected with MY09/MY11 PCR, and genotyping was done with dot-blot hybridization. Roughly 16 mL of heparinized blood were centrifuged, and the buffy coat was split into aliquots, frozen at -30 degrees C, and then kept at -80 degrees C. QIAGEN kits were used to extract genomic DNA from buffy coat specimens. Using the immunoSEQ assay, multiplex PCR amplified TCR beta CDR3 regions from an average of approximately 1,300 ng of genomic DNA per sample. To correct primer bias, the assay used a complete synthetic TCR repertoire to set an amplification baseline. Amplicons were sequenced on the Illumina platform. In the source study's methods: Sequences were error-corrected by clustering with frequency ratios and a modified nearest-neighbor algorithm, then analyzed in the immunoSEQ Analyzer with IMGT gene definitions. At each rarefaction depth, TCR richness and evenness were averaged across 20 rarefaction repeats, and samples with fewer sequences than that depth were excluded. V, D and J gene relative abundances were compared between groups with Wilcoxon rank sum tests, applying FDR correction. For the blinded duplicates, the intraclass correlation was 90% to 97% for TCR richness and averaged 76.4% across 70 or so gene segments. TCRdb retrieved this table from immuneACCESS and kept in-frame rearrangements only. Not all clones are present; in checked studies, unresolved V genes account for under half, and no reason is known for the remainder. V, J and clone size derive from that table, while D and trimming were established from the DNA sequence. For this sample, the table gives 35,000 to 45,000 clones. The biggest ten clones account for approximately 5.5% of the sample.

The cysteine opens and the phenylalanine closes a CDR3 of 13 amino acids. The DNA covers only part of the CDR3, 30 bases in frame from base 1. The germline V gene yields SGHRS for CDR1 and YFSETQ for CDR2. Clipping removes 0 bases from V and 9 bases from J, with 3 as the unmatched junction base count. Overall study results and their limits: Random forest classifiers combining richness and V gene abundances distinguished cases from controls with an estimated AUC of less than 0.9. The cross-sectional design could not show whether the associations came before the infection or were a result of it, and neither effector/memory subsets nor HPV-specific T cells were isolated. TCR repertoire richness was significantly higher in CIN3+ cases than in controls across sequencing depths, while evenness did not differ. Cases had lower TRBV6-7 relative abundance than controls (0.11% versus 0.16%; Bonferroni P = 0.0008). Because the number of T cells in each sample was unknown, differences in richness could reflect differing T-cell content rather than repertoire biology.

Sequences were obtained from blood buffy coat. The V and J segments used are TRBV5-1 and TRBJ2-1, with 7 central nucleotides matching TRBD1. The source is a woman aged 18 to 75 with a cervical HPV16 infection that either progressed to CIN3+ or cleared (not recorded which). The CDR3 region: CASSLGQGGEQFF. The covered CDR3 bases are TGCGCCAGCAGCTTGGGACAGGGTGGTGAG.